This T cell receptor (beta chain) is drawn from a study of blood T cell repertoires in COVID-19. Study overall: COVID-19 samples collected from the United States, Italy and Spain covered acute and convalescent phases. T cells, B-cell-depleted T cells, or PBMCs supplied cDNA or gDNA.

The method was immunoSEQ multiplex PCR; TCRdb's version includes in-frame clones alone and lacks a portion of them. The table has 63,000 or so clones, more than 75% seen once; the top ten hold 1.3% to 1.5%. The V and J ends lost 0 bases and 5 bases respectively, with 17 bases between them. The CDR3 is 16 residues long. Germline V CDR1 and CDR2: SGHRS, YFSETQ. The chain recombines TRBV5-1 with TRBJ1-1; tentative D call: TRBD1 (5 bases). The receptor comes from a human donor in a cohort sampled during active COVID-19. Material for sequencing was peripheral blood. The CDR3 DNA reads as TGCGCCAGCAGCTTGGAGGAGGGGAGGATTGGAACTGAAGCTTTCTTT. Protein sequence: CASSLEEGRIGTEAFF.